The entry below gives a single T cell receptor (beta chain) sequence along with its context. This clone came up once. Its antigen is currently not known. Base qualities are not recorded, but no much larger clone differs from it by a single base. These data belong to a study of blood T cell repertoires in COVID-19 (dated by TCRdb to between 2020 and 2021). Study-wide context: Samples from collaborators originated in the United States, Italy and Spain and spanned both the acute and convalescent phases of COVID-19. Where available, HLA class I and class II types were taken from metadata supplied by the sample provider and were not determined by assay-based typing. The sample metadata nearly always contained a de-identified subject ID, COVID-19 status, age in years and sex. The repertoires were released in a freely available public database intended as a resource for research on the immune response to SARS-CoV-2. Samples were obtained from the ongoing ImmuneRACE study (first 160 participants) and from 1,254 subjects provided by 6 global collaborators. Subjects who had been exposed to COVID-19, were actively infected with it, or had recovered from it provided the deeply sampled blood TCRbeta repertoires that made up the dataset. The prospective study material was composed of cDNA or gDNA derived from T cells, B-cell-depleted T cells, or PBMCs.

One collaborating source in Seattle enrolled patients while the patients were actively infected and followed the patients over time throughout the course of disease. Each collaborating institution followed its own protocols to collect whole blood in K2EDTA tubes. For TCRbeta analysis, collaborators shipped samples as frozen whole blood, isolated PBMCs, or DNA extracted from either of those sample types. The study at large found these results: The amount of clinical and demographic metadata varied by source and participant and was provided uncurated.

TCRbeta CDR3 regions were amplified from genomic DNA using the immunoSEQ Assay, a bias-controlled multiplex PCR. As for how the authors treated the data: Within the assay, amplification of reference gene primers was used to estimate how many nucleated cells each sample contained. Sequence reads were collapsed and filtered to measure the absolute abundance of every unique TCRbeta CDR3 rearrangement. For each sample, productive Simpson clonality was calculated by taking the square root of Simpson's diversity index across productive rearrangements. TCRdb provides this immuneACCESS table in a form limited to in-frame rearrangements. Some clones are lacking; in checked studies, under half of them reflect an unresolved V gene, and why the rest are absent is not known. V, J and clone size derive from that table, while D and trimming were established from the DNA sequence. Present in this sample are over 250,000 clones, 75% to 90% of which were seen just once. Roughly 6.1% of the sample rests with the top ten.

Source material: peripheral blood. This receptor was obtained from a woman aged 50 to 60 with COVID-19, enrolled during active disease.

Read as DNA, the sequence is TGTGCCAGTAGTATAGGGGCAGGGAGGAATTCACCCCTCCACTTT. Its protein product is CASSIGAGRNSPLHF. The sequence links TRBV19 to TRBJ1-6; TRBD1 might be the D gene, on 5 matching bases. Trimming costs V 1 base and J 7 bases, and their ends lie 11 bases apart. There are 15 amino acids in the CDR3, from cysteine to phenylalanine inclusive. This entry keeps only the CDR3 DNA: 45 bases, framed from base 1. CDR1 and CDR2 are read off the germline V gene (reference sequence) as LNHDA and SQIVND.